Listed below are T cell receptor beta chains from one sample, sequenced in a study of vaccination and CD4 T cells after COVID-19. What these receptors recognize is not known. TCRdb redid the calling of the PCR reads with MiXCR, one entry per CDR3 protein. The sample lists about 25,000 distinct CDR3 sequences; 28% were seen once. The input for sequencing was CD4+ T cells from blood, cultured in vitro, taken about 7 months after SARS-CoV-2 vaccination. Receptors were obtained from a human donor who had recovered from COVID-19. Both conserved end residues are part of each CDR3. Fields, in order: D gene, clone size, V gene, J gene, CDR3 DNA, CDR3 protein. D genes are given only for firm matches. Only some rows state a clone size, as once, few, many or a class for expanded clones.

>TRBD1|-|TRBV19|TRBJ2-7
TGTGCCAGTATGGCTGGGACAGGTACATCCTACGAGCAGTACTTC
CASMAGTGTSYEQYF
>-|-|TRBV4-1|TRBJ2-5
TGCGCCAGCAGCGTCGTGGCAGGAGGTGGCGGGTCACAAGAGACCCAGTACTTC
CASSVVAGGGGSQETQYF
>-|-|TRBV7-2|TRBJ2-5
TGTGCCAGCAGTTTCGTAAGGGGGGGCCAAGAGACCCAGTACTTC
CASSFVRGGQETQYF
>-|-|TRBV28|TRBJ2-5
TGTGCCAGCAGCTACACTATCCGAGAGATCGGACAAGAGACCCAGTACTTC
CASSYTIREIGQETQYF
>-|once|TRBV24-1|TRBJ2-1
TGTGCCACCAGTGATTCTGGGTACAATGAGCAGTTCTTC
CATSDSGYNEQFF
>TRBD2|few|TRBV20-1|TRBJ2-3
TGCAGTGCGAAACTAGCGGGGAACACAGATACGCAGTATTTT
CSAKLAGNTDTQYF
>-|few|TRBV6-5|TRBJ2-1
TGTGCCAGCAGTTACGGAACAGACAATGAGCAGTTCTTC
CASSYGTDNEQFF
>-|few|TRBV20-1|TRBJ2-3
TGCAGTGCTAGGGACTGGGTGGGGGATACGCAGTATTTT
CSARDWVGDTQYF
>-|-|TRBV7-2|TRBJ1-2
TGTGCCAGCAGCTTTAACTATGGCTACACCTTC
CASSFNYGYTF
>TRBD2|few|TRBV6-1|TRBJ2-3
TGTGCCAGCAGCTCCCGGGGTAGCGGGGGGACAGATACGCAGTATTTT
CASSSRGSGGTDTQYF
>TRBD2|few|TRBV29-1|TRBJ2-7
TGCAGCGTTGCGGGGGAGGGGAACTCCTACGAGCAGTACTTC
CSVAGEGNSYEQYF
>-|few|TRBV20-1|TRBJ2-2
TGCAGTGCTAGAGATGAGGGGGAGCTGTTTTTT
CSARDEGELFF
>TRBD2|-|TRBV20-1|TRBJ2-7
TGCAGTGCAGGGACTAGCGGATCACACTCCTACGAGCAGTACTTC
CSAGTSGSHSYEQYF
>TRBD1|few|TRBV7-8|TRBJ2-3
TGTGCCAGCAGCTGGGGACAGAGCACAGATACGCAGTATTTT
CASSWGQSTDTQYF
>TRBD2|-|TRBV7-3|TRBJ2-1
TGTGCCAGCAGCTTGGGCGGGAGAAGGGTGGGCGAGCAGTTCTTC
CASSLGGRRVGEQFF
>-|-|TRBV6-4|TRBJ1-1
TGTGCCAGCAGTGCGTCAGCTGGTATCACTGAAGCTTTCTTT
CASSASAGITEAFF
>TRBD2|few|TRBV24-1|TRBJ2-7
TGTGCCACCAGTGATCCAGCGGGGCCCTACGAGCAGTACTTC
CATSDPAGPYEQYF
>TRBD2|few|TRBV20-1|TRBJ2-5
TGCAGTGCTGGCAGACTAGCGGGAGGGCTGGAGACCCAGTACTTC
CSAGRLAGGLETQYF
>-|-|TRBV11-2|TRBJ2-3
TGTGCCAGCATCGCCAGACTGCACACAGATACGCAGTATTTT
CASIARLHTDTQYF
>-|few|TRBV28|TRBJ2-7
TGTGCCAGCAGTTTCCAGAACTCCTACGAGCAGTACTTC
CASSFQNSYEQYF
>-|-|TRBV19|TRBJ2-7
TGTGCCAGTAGTTCCCAGCGTTACTACGAGCAGTACTTC
CASSSQRYYEQYF
>TRBD2|-|TRBV6-2/TRBV6-3|TRBJ2-5
TGTGCCAGCACCCGGGGTAGCGGGTCCTTGGCCCAGTACTTC
CASTRGSGSLAQYF